One and the same sample provided the 5 T cell receptor beta chains below, sequenced in a study of blood T cell repertoires in COVID-19. Profiled with immunoSEQ multiplex PCR; TCRdb holds only in-frame clones, not every one. The sample includes 52,000 or so clones, roughly 79% of them seen just once. Sample: peripheral blood. The source is a human donor in a cohort sampled during active COVID-19.

DNA for the CDR3: TGTGCCAGCAGCTTGGACAGAACTAATGAAAAACTGTTTTTT. Protein sequence: CASSLDRTNEKLFF. The chain has TRBV5-4 and TRBJ1-4, with D uncertain. V was trimmed by 0 bases and J by 1 base, leaving 4 bases between them. The germline V gene encodes CDR1 SGHNT and CDR2 YYREEE (reference sequence). The CDR3 runs 14 residues.

V is TRBV5-4 and J is TRBJ1-4; D might be TRBD1 (5 bases). CDR1 and CDR2 (germline): SGHNT, YYREEE (reference sequence). This CDR3 is 17 amino acids long. V lost 4 bases to trimming and J lost 0 bases, with 16 bases between them. The CDR3, as DNA: TGTGCCAGCAGCCCCCGGGGGGGTCTAACAACTAATGAAAAACTGTTTTTT. Translated, it gives CASSPRGGLTTNEKLFF.

The chain carries TRBV4-2 and TRBJ1-4; a possible D gene is TRBD1 (5 bases). Trimming removed 0 bases at V and 6 bases at J, with 11 bases between. From germline, CDR1 is LGHNA and CDR2 YNFKEQ. The CDR3 runs to 15 residues. CDR3 sequence reads: CASSQEGRRDEKLFF. The CDR3 nucleotides read TGTGCCAGCAGCCAAGAGGGGCGTAGGGATGAAAAACTGTTTTTT.

The chain is built from TRBV5-6 and TRBJ2-1, with D uncertain. CDR1 SGHDT and CDR2 YYEEEE come from the germline V gene. The V gene lost 2 bases and the J gene lost 6 bases, with 6 bases spanning the gap. The CDR3 is made up of 12 amino acids. Written as DNA, the CDR3 is TGTGCCAGCAGCTTACGGGTCAATGAGCAGTTCTTC. Amino acid sequence: CASSLRVNEQFF.

The chain recombines TRBV9 with TRBJ2-1; D possibly corresponds to TRBD1 (6 bases). Looked up from germline, CDR1 is SGDLS and CDR2 is YYNGEE. The CDR3 loop spans 15 amino acids. Trimming took 0 bases from V and 6 from J, leaving 13 bases between them. The CDR3 nucleotides read TGTGCCAGCAGCGTAGCGTCCAGAGGGGGCAATGAGCAGTTCTTC. Its translation: CASSVASRGGNEQFF.